The 8 T cell receptor beta chains below come from one sample, sequenced in a study of radiotherapy plus CTLA-4 blockade in lung cancer. Sequencing used immunoSEQ multiplex PCR; TCRdb keeps in-frame clones, though not all of them. The sample has more than 95,000 clones; approximately 75% are singletons. Specimen: peripheral blood, collected from a patient treated with radiotherapy plus ipilimumab. The source is a human donor with non-small cell lung cancer who had a partial response to radiotherapy plus ipilimumab. Some clones in this sample may be carry-over from other donors' samples.

V usage is TRBV27 and J usage is TRBJ1-1; D might be TRBD1 (5 bases). The CDR3 is 16 amino acids. Deletions cut 6 bases from V and 6 bases from J, with 23 bases between. Germline V CDR1 and CDR2: MNHEY, SMNVEV (reference sequence). The CDR3, as DNA: TGTGCCAGCAGCCTACATCGGAGGGGACCCGGGGCTGAAGCTTTCTTT. Translating gives CASSLHRRGPGAEAFF.

J is TRBJ2-5 and V is TRBV6-5; 7 bases are a match to TRBD1. The end of the DNA is better explained by TRBJ2-7, so the J call may be wrong. This CDR3 region has 14 residues. Germline V gene lookup returns CDR1 MNHEY and CDR2 SVGAGI. The CDR3 reads CASSNPGQPYEQYF. CDR3 DNA: TGTGCCAGCAGTAACCCGGGACAGCCTTACGAGCAGTACTTC.

With regard to this clone: Within the sample, other DNA sequences also encode this same CDR3. This sequence joins TRBV7-9 and TRBJ2-5, with 12 bases aligning to TRBD2. With V trimmed by 6 bases and J by 5 bases, 10 bases remained unmatched. This CDR3 has 16 residues. Germline CDR1 SEHNR, CDR2 FQNEAQ (reference sequence). The CDR3, as DNA: TGTGCCAGCAGGCCTCTAGCGGGGGGGCCGTGGGAGACCCAGTACTTC. Protein product: CASRPLAGGPWETQYF.

The CDR3 loop is CASSSRGQGASYEQYF. CDR3 nucleotide sequence: TGTGCCAGCAGTTCGCGGGGACAGGGAGCCTCCTACGAGCAGTACTTC. J is TRBJ2-7 and V is TRBV6-5; 9 bases align to TRBD1. CDR1 and CDR2 from the germline V gene are MNHEY and SVGAGI. This CDR3 region has 16 residues. After removal of 4 bases from V and 0 bases from J, the junction contained 7 bases not matched to a gene.

This clone has more than one count but fewer than ten. V usage is TRBV9 and J usage is TRBJ1-3; TRBD1 matches 7 bases. Germline CDR1 is SGDLS and CDR2 is YYNGEE. With 4 bases clipped from V and 0 bases from J, the junction kept 10 bases outside the gene matches. CDR3 length: 17 residues. The CDR3: CASSPQDRTYSGNTIYF. The CDR3 region has the DNA TGTGCCAGCAGCCCTCAGGACAGGACGTACTCTGGAAACACCATATATTTT.

This chain links TRBV7-2 with TRBJ2-5; maybe TRBD1 (6 bases). Trimming pared 5 bases from V and 2 bases from J, leaving 15 bases between. The CDR3 extends over 15 amino acids. Germline V lookup: CDR1 SGHTA, CDR2 FQGNSA. As DNA, the CDR3 is TGTGCCAGCAGCCCCAGGGGTTCCACACAAGAGACCCAGTACTTC. This codes for CASSPRGSTQETQYF.

V usage is TRBV19 and J usage is TRBJ2-7; possibly TRBD2 for D (6 bases). There are 15 residues in the CDR3. CDR1 LNHDA and CDR2 SQIVND come from the germline V gene (reference sequence). V was trimmed by 1 base and J by 2 bases, leaving 12 bases between them. CDR3 protein: CASSIGGDGAYEQYF. The CDR3 region has the DNA TGTGCCAGTAGTATAGGGGGGGACGGAGCCTACGAGCAGTACTTC.

V usage is TRBV15 and J usage is TRBJ2-5, with D possibly TRBD2 on 6 matching bases. There are 16 residues in the CDR3. V was pared by 0 bases and J by 5 bases, with 16 bases between. The germline V gene encodes CDR1 LNHNV and CDR2 YYDKDF (reference sequence). The CDR3 protein is CATSRDISGVVETQYF. The CDR3 nucleotides are TGTGCCACCAGCAGAGATATATCGGGGGTCGTTGAGACCCAGTACTTC. Complete variable domain (other parts from reference TRBV15 and TRBJ2-5): DAMVIQNPRYQVTQFGKPVTLSCSQTLNHNVMYWYQQKSSQAPKLLFHYYDKDFNNEADTPDNFQSRRPNTSFCFLDIRSPGLGDTAMYLCATSRDISGVVETQYFGPGTRLLVL.